The clone carrying this T cell receptor beta chain has just one count. The data belong to a study of OX40 agonist ivuxolimab in advanced cancers. Background on the study: Given to patients was ivuxolimab, an agonistic anti-OX40 (CD134) antibody.

Sequenced by immunoSEQ multiplex PCR; TCRdb stores in-frame clones only, minus some. The profile shows about 100,000 clones, 89% of them singletons. The CDR3 covers 11 residues. V lost 2 bases, J lost 14 bases, and 12 bases lay in between. Germline CDR1 and CDR2: SNHLY and FYNNEI. This clonotype was sampled from an adult with an advanced solid tumor such as melanoma, head and neck, liver or kidney cancer. The chain is built from TRBV2 and TRBJ1-2; tentative D call: TRBD1 (5 bases). The material was CD4+ or CD8+ T cells sorted from blood, obtained in a trial of the OX40 agonist ivuxolimab. The chain's CDR3 is CASSEKWGGTF. The CDR3 DNA sequence: TGTGCCAGCAGTGAAAAATGGGGCGGAACCTTC.